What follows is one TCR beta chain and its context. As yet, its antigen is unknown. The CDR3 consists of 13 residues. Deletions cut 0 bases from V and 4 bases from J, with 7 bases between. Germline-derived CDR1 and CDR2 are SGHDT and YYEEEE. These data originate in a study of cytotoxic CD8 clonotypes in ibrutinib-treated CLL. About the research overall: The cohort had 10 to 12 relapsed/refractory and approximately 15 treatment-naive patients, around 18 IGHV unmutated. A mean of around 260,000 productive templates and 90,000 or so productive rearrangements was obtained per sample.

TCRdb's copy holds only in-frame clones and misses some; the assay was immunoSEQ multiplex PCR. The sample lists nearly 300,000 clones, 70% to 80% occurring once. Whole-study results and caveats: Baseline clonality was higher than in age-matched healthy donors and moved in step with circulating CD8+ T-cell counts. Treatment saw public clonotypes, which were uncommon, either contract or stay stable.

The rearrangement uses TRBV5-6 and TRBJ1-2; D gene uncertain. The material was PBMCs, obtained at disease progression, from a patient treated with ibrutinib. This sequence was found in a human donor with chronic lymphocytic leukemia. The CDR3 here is CASSLDRAYGYTF. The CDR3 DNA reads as TGTGCCAGCAGCTTGGATAGGGCCTATGGCTACACCTTC. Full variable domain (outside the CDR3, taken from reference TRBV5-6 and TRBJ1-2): DAGVTQSPTHLIKTRGQQVTLRCSPKSGHDTVSWYQQALGQGPQFIFQYYEEEERQRGNFPDRFSGHQFPNYSSELNVNALLLGDSALYLCASSLDRAYGYTFGSGTRLTVV.